Sequencing of this T cell receptor beta chain was carried out in a study of blood T cell repertoires in COVID-19. TCRdb's copy holds only in-frame clones and misses some; the assay was immunoSEQ multiplex PCR. The repertoire holds about 48,000 clones, approximately 89% seen once, with approximately 30% in the top ten. The V and J ends lost 3 bases and 6 bases, in that order; junction bases with no gene match: 6. Germline V gives CDR1 DFQATT, CDR2 SNEGSKA (reference sequence). The CDR3 consists of 13 residues. The sequence came from a woman aged 80 or older with acute or convalescent COVID-19. The specimen was peripheral blood. The J gene is TRBJ2-7, the V gene TRBV20-1; TRBD2 matches 9 bases. Here the CDR3 DNA reads TGCAGTGCTAGTCCAGCGGGGGGACGCGAGCAGTACTTC. Encoded protein: CSASPAGGREQYF.